This is a list of T cell receptor beta chains from one sample in a study of OX40 agonist ivuxolimab in advanced cancers. TCRdb keeps only in-frame clones here, not all; method: immunoSEQ multiplex PCR. This table has 70,000 to 80,000 clones, about 90% appearing once. This specimen consisted of CD4+ or CD8+ T cells sorted from blood, obtained in a trial of the OX40 agonist ivuxolimab. These TCRs come from an adult with an advanced solid tumor such as melanoma, head and neck, liver or kidney cancer. Both conserved end residues are part of each CDR3. A D gene is named only where the DNA matches it firmly. Not all rows give a size; the values are once, few, many and, for expanded clones, a class.

>TRBJ1-5|TRBV18|few|-
CASSLYWAGNQPQHF
TGTGCCAGCTCACTCTACTGGGCGGGAAATCAGCCCCAGCATTTT
>TRBJ2-1|TRBV10-3|-|TRBD2
CAISDSGTSGYNEQFF
TGTGCCATCAGTGACTCCGGGACTAGCGGCTACAATGAGCAGTTCTTC
>TRBJ2-4|TRBV19|-|TRBD2
CASSMEPGGLEDIQYF
TGTGCCAGTAGTATGGAACCGGGGGGACTAGAGGACATTCAGTACTTC
>TRBJ2-1|TRBV27|-|-
CASSLTASSYNEQFF
TGTGCCAGCAGTTTAACAGCTAGCTCCTACAATGAGCAGTTCTTC
>TRBJ2-1|TRBV4-1|-|-
CASSQVGGSYAYNEQFF
TGCGCCAGCAGCCAAGTGGGCGGTTCTTATGCCTACAATGAGCAGTTCTTC
>TRBJ2-7|TRBV27|-|TRBD1
CASSRTGTYEQYF
TGTGCCAGCAGCCGGACAGGGACCTACGAGCAGTACTTC
>TRBJ2-7|TRBV10-3|-|TRBD1
CAIRGTGQTYEQYF
TGTGCCATCAGGGGGACAGGTCAGACTTACGAGCAGTACTTC
>TRBJ1-1|TRBV7-2|few|-
CASSLGGARYTEAFF
TGTGCCAGCAGCTTAGGGGGGGCACGGTACACTGAAGCTTTCTTT
>TRBJ2-7|TRBV27|-|-
CASSYLQGRGYEQYF
TGTGCCAGCAGTTACCTACAGGGGCGGGGATACGAGCAGTACTTC
>TRBJ2-2|TRBV7-3|-|TRBD1
CASSFGQATGELFF
TGTGCCAGCAGCTTCGGACAGGCCACCGGGGAGCTGTTTTTT
>TRBJ2-7|TRBV4-3|-|-
CASSQDTSYEQYF
TGCGCCAGCAGCCAAGATACCAGCTACGAGCAGTACTTC
>TRBJ1-2|TRBV19|-|-
CASSTGPNYGYTF
TGTGCCAGTAGCACGGGTCCTAACTATGGCTACACCTTC
>TRBJ2-1|TRBV15|-|-
CATSRGQGHNEQFF
TGTGCCACCAGCAGAGGCCAGGGACACAATGAGCAGTTCTTC
>TRBJ2-3|TRBV2|-|-
CASIDGAGLTDTQYF
TGTGCCAGCATCGACGGCGCGGGGCTCACAGATACGCAGTATTTT
>TRBJ2-7|TRBV30|-|TRBD2
CAWGFGGGANYEQYF
TGTGCCTGGGGTTTTGGCGGGGGGGCTAACTACGAGCAGTACTTC
>TRBJ2-7|TRBV11-2|-|-
CASSPGGGPAYEQYF
TGTGCCAGCAGTCCAGGGGGGGGCCCCGCCTACGAGCAGTACTTC
>TRBJ1-2|TRBV19|-|-
CASSIDLKGHYGYTF
TGTGCCAGTAGTATAGATCTAAAGGGACACTATGGCTACACCTTC
>TRBJ2-7|TRBV27|once|TRBD2
CASSSGLAAYEQYF
TGTGCCAGCAGTTCGGGACTAGCGGCCTACGAGCAGTACTTC
>TRBJ2-7|TRBV4-3|few|-
CASSQDRGSGGYEQYF
TGCGCCAGCAGCCAAGATCGGGGGTCCGGCGGTTACGAGCAGTACTTC
>TRBJ1-1|TRBV30|-|-
CAWSPTWNTEAFF
TGTGCCTGGAGTCCGACCTGGAACACTGAAGCTTTCTTT
>TRBJ1-2|TRBV7-9|-|-
CASSLSTGMFSYTF
TGTGCCAGCAGCTTAAGCACAGGGATGTTTAGCTACACCTTC
>TRBJ2-7|TRBV7-9|-|TRBD1
CASSQGQGAYEQYF
TGCGCCAGCAGCCAGGGACAGGGGGCCTACGAGCAGTACTTC
>TRBJ2-2|TRBV25-1|-|-
CASSDWGRRNTGELFF
TGTGCCAGCAGTGATTGGGGCAGGAGGAACACCGGGGAGCTGTTTTTT
>TRBJ1-1|TRBV29-1|-|-
CSVGRVDEAFF
TGCAGCGTTGGTAGGGTTGATGAAGCTTTCTTT
>TRBJ2-1|TRBV7-2|-|TRBD2
CASSLAGLAGVNEQFF
TGTGCCAGCAGCTTAGCGGGACTAGCGGGAGTGAATGAGCAGTTCTTC
>TRBJ2-7|TRBV27|-|-
CASKEFQEGVSYEQYF
TGTGCCAGCAAGGAATTTCAGGAAGGCGTCTCCTACGAGCAGTACTTC